These 24 T cell receptor beta chains originate from one sample sequenced in a study of blood T cell repertoires in COVID-19 (TCRdb year 2020). The library relied on the immunoSEQ multiplex PCR assay. The immuneACCESS repertoire file appears here via TCRdb, limited to in-frame rearrangements. These files lack a portion of the clones; in checked studies, under half of the deficit traces to unresolved V genes, and the cause of the others is not known. The sample has about 180,000 clones on record, roughly 82% of them singletons. 7% to 10% of the sample goes to the ten largest clones. The sample consisted of PBMCs or T cells enriched from blood (not recorded which). Every receptor here comes from a woman aged 25 to 39 who had recovered from COVID-19.

J is TRBJ2-5 and V is TRBV28; the match to TRBD1 covers 8 bases. V trimming: 2 bases; J trimming: 5 bases; junction bases outside the gene matches: 7. CDR1 is MDHEN, CDR2 SYDVKM, per germline. CDR3 length: 15 residues. The CDR3 nucleotides are TGTGCCAGCAGTTTACAGGGGGCTAAAAGGGAGACCCAGTACTTC. It specifies CASSLQGAKRETQYF. The full variable domain, completed using reference TRBV28 and TRBJ2-5, is DVKVTQSSRYLVKRTGEKVFLECVQDMDHENMFWYRQDPGLGLRLIYFSYDVKMKEKGDIPEGYSVSREKKERFSLILESASTNQTSMYLCASSLQGAKRETQYFGPGTRLLVL.

The rearrangement uses TRBV12-3 or TRBV12-4 and TRBJ1-2, with D uncertain. The CDR3 runs 13 residues. Trimming removed 3 bases at V and 7 bases at J, with 12 bases between. The CDR3 nucleotides read TGTGCCAGCAGTTTCCGGGGAGTCCGTGGCTACACCTTC. Protein product: CASSFRGVRGYTF.

The chain joins TRBV6-6 to TRBJ2-7; D is perhaps TRBD2 (5 bases). The CDR3 consists of 13 residues. V dropped 7 bases and J dropped 1 base, with 11 bases sitting between them. The V gene's germline CDR1 is MNHNY and CDR2 SVGAGI (reference sequence). The CDR3 loop is CASTGTGSYEQYF. CDR3 sequence (DNA): TGTGCCAGCACGGGTACGGGGTCCTACGAGCAGTACTTC.

The chain is built from TRBV5-5 and TRBJ1-2; the match to TRBD1 covers 8 bases. CDR3 length: 14 amino acids. CDR1 and CDR2 (germline): SGHKS, YYEKEE (reference sequence). Germline trimming cut 5 bases from V and 2 bases from J; bases unmatched to any gene: 5. The CDR3 region has the DNA TGTGCCAGCAGATTAACAGGGGGAAACTATGGCTACACCTTC. Its translation: CASRLTGGNYGYTF.

The chain carries TRBV9 and TRBJ2-3; 7 bases line up with TRBD2. Germline V gene lookup returns CDR1 SGDLS and CDR2 YYNGEE. The V segment lost 2 bases and the J segment 12 bases; nucleotides outside the gene matches: 3. CDR3 length equals 11 residues. This chain's CDR3 is CASSVGGTQYF. CDR3 nucleotide sequence: TGTGCCAGCAGCGTGGGAGGGACCCAGTATTTT.

The rearrangement uses TRBV28 and TRBJ2-7, with D possibly being TRBD1 (6 bases). From germline, CDR1 is MDHEN and CDR2 SYDVKM. Trimming pared 5 bases from V and 4 bases from J, leaving 12 bases between. The CDR3 is 13 residues long. The CDR3: CASSLQGNYEQYF. The CDR3 nucleotides are TGTGCCAGCAGTCTACAGGGTAATTACGAGCAGTACTTC.

The count of this clone is one. This rearrangement joins TRBV27 to TRBJ2-2; 9 bases line up with TRBD2. This CDR3 region has 15 residues. The junction had 11 bases not matched to a gene; V was cut back by 6 bases and J by 9 bases. CDR1 and CDR2 from the germline V gene are MNHEY and SMNVEV (reference sequence). CDR3 DNA sequence: TGTGCCAGCAGCCCACTGGCGGGAGGGCGCAGGGAGCTGTTTTTT. Its protein product is CASSPLAGGRRELFF.

The chain joins TRBV6-5 to TRBJ1-4, with D perhaps matching TRBD1 (5 bases). Trimming shortened V by 6 bases and J by 8 bases, and 16 bases separated the two germline ends. CDR3 length equals 14 residues. Per the germline V gene, CDR1 is MNHEY and CDR2 is SVGAGI. The CDR3 DNA is TGTGCCAGCAGCCCACAGGTTAAGAGAGAAAAACTGTTTTTT. The encoded protein is CASSPQVKREKLFF.

The chain uses TRBV7-9 and TRBJ1-1, with TRBD1 matching 8 bases. J was trimmed by 4 bases and V by 5 bases; bases with no gene match: 12. The CDR3 totals 16 residues. From germline, CDR1 is SEHNR and CDR2 FQNEAQ (reference sequence). CDR3 coding DNA: TGTGCCAGCAGCCCCCAGACTCTAACAGGGGGCACTGAAGCTTTCTTT. It codes for CASSPQTLTGGTEAFF.

This clone was found a few times. The same CDR3 arises from other DNA sequences in this sample as well. The chain is built from TRBV7-9 and TRBJ1-6; D ambiguous. V was trimmed by 1 base and J by 4 bases, leaving 5 bases between them. The CDR3 runs to 14 residues. CDR1 and CDR2 from the germline V gene are SEHNR and FQNEAQ (reference sequence). The CDR3 DNA reads as TGTGCCAGCAGCTTAGAACAGTATAATTCACCCCTCCACTTT. Translated: CASSLEQYNSPLHF.

This chain joins TRBV3-1 (or the pseudogene TRBV3-2) and TRBJ2-2; TRBD2 aligns across 12 bases. Germline V gene sequence: CDR1 LGHDT, CDR2 YNNKEL (reference sequence). The ends lost 1 base at V and 4 bases at J; junction bases unmatched: 4. CDR3 length equals 17 residues. The CDR3 here is CASSQGQTSGSTGELFF. The CDR3 bases are TGTGCCAGCAGCCAAGGACAGACTAGCGGGAGCACCGGGGAGCTGTTTTTT.

The J gene is TRBJ1-5, the V gene TRBV19; TRBD1 agrees at 9 bases. The junction had 4 bases not matched to a gene; V was cut back by 2 bases and J by 5 bases. CDR1 LNHDA and CDR2 SQIVND come from the germline V gene (reference sequence). This CDR3 has 15 amino acids. As DNA, the CDR3 is TGTGCCAGTAGTATATTGGGACAGGGTGATCAGCCCCAGCATTTT. Amino acids: CASSILGQGDQPQHF.

The chain joins TRBV11-2 to TRBJ1-6; 9 bases align to TRBD1. V shed 5 bases and J 10 bases; nucleotides not matched to a gene: 15. CDR1 and CDR2 (germline): SGHAT, FQNNGV. The CDR3 has 17 residues. The CDR3 DNA is TGTGCCAGCAGCCATACGTACGGACAGGGGTCAATCTCACCCCTCCACTTT. Its protein product is CASSHTYGQGSISPLHF.

V and J are TRBV28 and TRBJ2-5; 11 positions agree with TRBD2. The CDR3 totals 15 residues. J lost 1 base, V lost 5 bases, and 3 bases had no gene match. Germline V gene lookup returns CDR1 MDHEN and CDR2 SYDVKM. The CDR3 nucleotides read TGTGCCAGCAGTCCCGGGACTAGCGGCCAAGAGACCCAGTACTTC. Translated, it gives CASSPGTSGQETQYF.

V gene TRBV5-1 combines with J gene TRBJ1-4, with TRBD1 matching over 9 bases. This CDR3 has 14 residues. Unmatched junction bases numbered 3, after V lost 4 bases and J lost 5 bases. Germline V gene sequence: CDR1 SGHRS, CDR2 YFSETQ. CDR3 nucleotide sequence: TGCGCCAGCAGCACAGGGGGCGAGAATGAAAAACTGTTTTTT. It specifies CASSTGGENEKLFF.

CDR3 nucleotides: TGTGCCAGCAGCTTAGCGGGACAGGGCTCTTATTCACCCCTCCACTTT. Translating it yields CASSLAGQGSYSPLHF. The chain is built from TRBV13 and TRBJ1-6; 9 nucleotides align to TRBD1. Germline loops: CDR1 PRHDT, CDR2 FYEKMQ (reference sequence). CDR3 length equals 16 residues. V gave up 1 base and J gave up 8 bases; unmatched junction bases: 6.

This chain joins TRBV7-2 and TRBJ2-2; 13 bases match TRBD2. CDR1 and CDR2 from the germline V gene are SGHTA and FQGNSA. The CDR3 extends over 18 amino acids. V lost 5 bases to trimming and J lost 6 bases; unmatched junction nucleotides: 12. The CDR3 nucleotides read TGTGCCAGCAGCCCCACTAGCGGGGGGGTAGGGGATGCCGGGGAGCTGTTTTTT. It specifies CASSPTSGGVGDAGELFF.

This sequence joins TRBV28 and TRBJ1-5; possible D gene TRBD1, 6 bases. V was trimmed by 6 bases and J by 6 bases, leaving 18 bases between them. The germline V gene encodes CDR1 MDHEN and CDR2 SYDVKM. This CDR3 is 15 amino acids long. This chain's CDR3 is CASRPSGATGQPQHF. The CDR3 DNA is TGTGCCAGCAGACCTTCAGGGGCTACGGGTCAGCCCCAGCATTTT.

The chain's CDR3 is CSVVGGAPEAFF. CDR3 DNA sequence: TGCAGCGTTGTGGGAGGGGCCCCTGAAGCTTTCTTT. The V call is TRBV29-1, the J call TRBJ1-1; tentative D call: TRBD1 (5 bases). CDR1 SQVTM and CDR2 ANQGSEA come from the germline V gene. V lost 4 bases and J lost 6, with 12 bases in between. CDR3 length: 12 amino acids.

The genes are TRBV7-9 and TRBJ2-7; 8 nucleotides agree with TRBD2. Germline V gene sequence: CDR1 SEHNR, CDR2 FQNEAQ (reference sequence). V shed 1 base, J shed 3 bases, and the junction held 8 bases outside the gene matches. CDR3 length: 16 amino acids. This chain's CDR3 is CASSLVGGRSIYEQYF. The DNA for the CDR3 is TGTGCCAGCAGCTTAGTAGGCGGGAGGAGTATCTACGAGCAGTACTTC. Looking up the rest from reference TRBV7-9 and TRBJ2-7 gives the full variable domain: DTGVSQNPRHKITKRGQNVTFRCDPISEHNRLYWYRQTLGQGPEFLTYFQNEAQLEKSRLLSDRFSAERPKGSFSTLEIQRTEQGDSAMYLCASSLVGGRSIYEQYFGPGTRLTVT.

The gene calls are TRBV7-8 and TRBJ1-5; weak D call: TRBD1 (6 bases). With 5 bases removed from V and 0 bases from J, the gap between germline ends came to 14 bases. Germline lookup yields CDR1 SGHVS and CDR2 FQNEAQ. The CDR3 totals 16 residues. CDR3 loop: CASSTGTYYSNQPQHF. CDR3 nucleotide sequence: TGTGCCAGCAGCACTGGGACATATTATAGCAATCAGCCCCAGCATTTT.

This chain joins TRBV10-3 and TRBJ1-2; a possible D gene is TRBD1 (5 bases). V was cut by 7 bases and J by 3 bases, with 9 bases left in between. CDR1 ENHRY and CDR2 SYGVKD come from the germline V gene. The CDR3 is 12 residues long. In DNA, the CDR3 is TGTGCCATCAAAGGGGTACACTATGGCTACACCTTC. Translating gives CAIKGVHYGYTF.

The chain combines TRBV19 with TRBJ2-3; 15 bases line up with TRBD2. This CDR3 comprises 16 residues. The germline V gene encodes CDR1 LNHDA and CDR2 SQIVND (reference sequence). With V trimmed by 6 bases and J by 7 bases, 8 bases remained unmatched. CDR3 coding DNA: TGTGCCAGTAGAACAGGACTAGCGGGAGGGGGCTATACGCAGTATTTT. Its protein product is CASRTGLAGGGYTQYF.

As to this clone: Sequence at one end of the junction differs from germline and may be a read error. V and J are TRBV5-5 and TRBJ1-2; possible D gene TRBD1, 5 bases. This CDR3 has 14 amino acids. The V gene's germline CDR1 is SGHKS and CDR2 YYEKEE (reference sequence). The DNA for the CDR3 is TGTGCCAGCACCTTGACGGGGGATCGGGATGGCTACACCTTC. Residues: CASTLTGDRDGYTF.